A selection of T cell receptor beta chains follows, all from one sample in a study of blood T cell repertoires in COVID-19. TCRdb's table, derived via immunoSEQ multiplex PCR, lists solely in-frame clones and lacks some. The sample has 99,000 or so clones, approximately 80% seen once. The sequencing sample was made of peripheral blood. These TCRs come from a woman of 80 years or more with acute or convalescent COVID-19. Both conserved end residues are part of each CDR3. The D gene is left open where the match is weak. Expanded clones get a size class; other rows say once, few or many, or leave the size out.

J | size | V | D | DNA | CDR3
TRBJ2-1 | few | TRBV7-8 | TRBD1 | TGTGCCAGCAGCTTAGCCGAGACAGGGCTTGAGCAGTTCTTC | CASSLAETGLEQFF
TRBJ1-2 | few | TRBV3-1/TRBV3-2 | . | TGTGCCAGCAGCCGTTTTACCAGGGGAGCGACGCGTGGCTACACCTTC | CASSRFTRGATRGYTF
TRBJ1-1 | . | TRBV15 | . | TGTGCCACCAGCACCGGACAGAACACTGAAGCTTTCTTT | CATSTGQNTEAFF
TRBJ2-1 | . | TRBV27 | . | TGTGCCAGCAGTTTCGGCGGGACCTCCTACAATGAGCAGTTCTTC | CASSFGGTSYNEQFF
TRBJ2-1 | . | TRBV5-4 | TRBD2 | TGTGCCAGCAGCCTACCTAGCGGCTCCTACAATGAGCAGTTCTTC | CASSLPSGSYNEQFF
TRBJ2-5 | . | TRBV7-9 | . | TGTGCCAGCAGCTTAGCGAGGCAGGGGGAGACCCAGTACTTC | CASSLARQGETQYF
TRBJ2-7 | once | TRBV19 | . | TGTGCCAGTAGTATGAGGGCCAGGGGATTGTACGAGCAGTACTTC | CASSMRARGLYEQYF
TRBJ1-6 | once | TRBV2 | . | TGTGCCAGCAGTGGCCAGGGTTTAGGACCCCTCCACTTT | CASSGQGLGPLHF
TRBJ1-3 | . | TRBV7-9 | . | TGTGCCAGCTCCGTCTACTCTGGAAACACCATATATTTT | CASSVYSGNTIYF
TRBJ1-4 | . | TRBV15 | . | TGTGCCACCAGCGTGGCCGCAACTAATGAAAAACTGTTTTTT | CATSVAATNEKLFF
TRBJ1-2 | . | TRBV12-1 | . | TGTGCCAGCAGCCCGGCGCAGGGGTGCTATGGCTACACCTTC | CASSPAQGCYGYTF
TRBJ2-6 | . | TRBV10-2 | . | TGCGCCAGCACTCAGGCAGGTGGGGCCAACGTCCTGACTTTC | CASTQAGGANVLTF
TRBJ1-6 | . | TRBV4-1 | TRBD1 | TGCGCCAGCAGCCATGTGGGACAGTCCTATAATTCACCCCTCCACTTT | CASSHVGQSYNSPLHF
TRBJ2-5 | . | TRBV11-3 | . | TGTGCCAGCAGCTATTATGGGGGGCAAGAGACCCAGTACTTC | CASSYYGGQETQYF
TRBJ2-3 | . | TRBV7-8 | TRBD2 | TGTGCCAGCAGCCCGACTAGCGGGCTCACAGATACGCAGTATTTT | CASSPTSGLTDTQYF
TRBJ2-5 | . | TRBV5-1 | TRBD1 | TGCGCCAGCAGCTTGGCGGACAGGGGGGGCCAAGAGACCCAGTACTTC | CASSLADRGGQETQYF
TRBJ1-1 | . | TRBV11-3 | . | TGTGCCAGCAGCTCGCGGGGGGGGATGAACACTGAAGCTTTCTTT | CASSSRGGMNTEAFF
TRBJ1-1 | . | TRBV3-1/TRBV3-2 | TRBD1 | TGTGCCAGCAGCCGACAGGGGATAGGAGCTTTCTTT | CASSRQGIGAFF
TRBJ2-3 | . | TRBV7-8 | TRBD1 | TGTGCCAGCAGCTTCTACCGGGACAGGAGGACAGATACGCAGTATTTT | CASSFYRDRRTDTQYF
TRBJ2-5 | . | TRBV5-1 | . | TGCGCCAGCAGCTTGGAGGGGTCGGACCAAGAGACCCAGTACTTC | CASSLEGSDQETQYF
TRBJ2-5 | few | TRBV5-4 | TRBD2 | TGTGCCAGCAGCTTAAATCGCGGGAGAAATGCAGAGACCCAGTACTTC | CASSLNRGRNAETQYF
TRBJ2-1 | once | TRBV11-3 | TRBD2 | TGTGCCAGCAGCTTAGCGGGAGGGTCCTACAATGAGCAGTTCTTC | CASSLAGGSYNEQFF
TRBJ1-3 | . | TRBV5-1 | . | TGCGCCAGCAGCTCAGGGACAGGAAACACCATATATTTT | CASSSGTGNTIYF
TRBJ1-4 | . | TRBV24-1 | TRBD1 | TGTGCCACCCGGTTCGTGACAGGGAATGTAGAAAAACTGTTTTTT | CATRFVTGNVEKLFF
TRBJ2-7 | few | TRBV19 | TRBD1 | TGTGCCAGCCGACTAGGACAGGGTGCCTACGAGCAGTACTTC | CASRLGQGAYEQYF
TRBJ1-2 | . | TRBV5-6 | . | TGTGCCAGCAGCTTGGGCAGGTTGGACTATGGCTACACCTTC | CASSLGRLDYGYTF
TRBJ1-2 | . | TRBV6-5 | . | TGTGCCAGCAGTTACGGGGCAGGCTATTATGGCTACACCTTC | CASSYGAGYYGYTF
TRBJ1-1 | few | TRBV5-1 | TRBD1 | TGCGCCAGCAGCTCAGGGGGCTTGGTGAACACTGAAGCTTTCTTT | CASSSGGLVNTEAFF
TRBJ2-2 | . | TRBV4-2 | TRBD2 | TGTGCCAGCAGCCGGACTAGTAACACCGGGGAGCTGTTTTTT | CASSRTSNTGELFF
TRBJ1-4 | . | TRBV28 | . | TGTGCCAGCAGTCCTCCACTTGCAACTAATGAAAAACTGTTTTTT | CASSPPLATNEKLFF
TRBJ2-3 | . | TRBV9 | . | TGTGCCAGCAATACTGACTACCTTTCGGGAGATACGCAGTATTTT | CASNTDYLSGDTQYF
TRBJ1-1 | . | TRBV7-9 | . | TGTGCCAGCAGCTTATCCGGTCCGGTCTTTGGCACTGAAGCTTTCTTT | CASSLSGPVFGTEAFF
TRBJ2-5 | . | TRBV29-1 | . | TGCAGCGCCAGGGACAACCAAGAGACCCAGTACTTC | CSARDNQETQYF
TRBJ2-7 | . | TRBV27 | . | TGTGCCAGCAGTTTATACGCCGGGGGTCCCTACGAGCAGTACTTC | CASSLYAGGPYEQYF
TRBJ1-5 | . | TRBV6-2/TRBV6-3 | . | TGTGCCAGCAGTCTAAGGGGTTATCAGCCCCAGCATTTT | CASSLRGYQPQHF
TRBJ1-1 | once | TRBV14 | TRBD1 | TGTGCCAGCAGCCTTACAGGGGGCACTGAAGCTTTCTTT | CASSLTGGTEAFF
TRBJ2-4 | . | TRBV27 | . | TGTGCCAGCAGCTCGTATATGGCTCTCGCCAAAAACATTCAGTACTTC | CASSSYMALAKNIQYF
TRBJ2-5 | . | TRBV11-2 | TRBD2 | TGTGCCAGCAGCTTAGTTGGACTAGCGGAAGAGACCCAGTACTTC | CASSLVGLAEETQYF
TRBJ2-5 | . | TRBV7-7 | TRBD2 | TGTGCCAGCAGCTTCGGACTAGCGGGCCGGTACCAAGAGACCCAGTACTTC | CASSFGLAGRYQETQYF
TRBJ2-3 | . | TRBV19 | . | TGTGCCAGTACCGAAGCTCCGGGGTGGGGCACAGATACGCAGTATTTT | CASTEAPGWGTDTQYF
TRBJ1-1 | . | TRBV18 | . | TGTGCCAGCTCCGGAGTTACCATGAACACTGAAGCTTTCTTT | CASSGVTMNTEAFF
TRBJ2-3 | . | TRBV6-5 | . | TGTGCCAGTCGATGGGGGCCCAGCACAGATACGCAGTATTTT | CASRWGPSTDTQYF
TRBJ2-3 | . | TRBV5-1 | . | TGCGCCAGCAGCTTGGCTAGCACAGATACGCAGTATTTT | CASSLASTDTQYF
TRBJ2-5 | . | TRBV11-2 | . | TGTGCCAGCAGCTATACAGGGGAGACCCAGTACTTC | CASSYTGETQYF
TRBJ2-1 | . | TRBV11-3 | . | TGTGCCAGCAGCGATCCCCACGGAGGCAATGAGCAGTTCTTC | CASSDPHGGNEQFF
TRBJ1-1 | . | TRBV29-1 | . | TGCAGCGCTCGTCGGGATACCACTGAAGCTTTCTTT | CSARRDTTEAFF
TRBJ2-6 | . | TRBV7-2 | . | TGTGCCAGCAGCTTATCAACTGGGGCCAACGTCCTGACTTTC | CASSLSTGANVLTF
TRBJ2-5 | . | TRBV11-3 | . | TGTGCCAGCAGCTCTGGGACAAACCAAGAGACCCAGTACTTC | CASSSGTNQETQYF
TRBJ2-1 | once | TRBV28 | TRBD2 | TGTGCCAGCGGGACTAGCGGGAGCTATGAGCAGTTCTTC | CASGTSGSYEQFF